Below are 24 T cell receptor beta chains sequenced from a single sample in a study of shared clonotypes between healthy human individuals. Sequenced by immunoSEQ multiplex PCR; TCRdb stores in-frame clones only, minus some. Here the sample spans over a million clones, about 77% being singletons. The specimen was memory CD4+ T cells sorted from blood. Subset meaning: CD45RA-negative fraction. These receptors all stem from a man between 18 and 29 years old in good health.

The chain carries TRBV2 and TRBJ1-4; weak D call: TRBD1 (5 bases). V lost 10 bases and J lost 4, with 13 bases in between. Germline CDR1 is SNHLY and CDR2 is FYNNEI. This CDR3 has 13 residues. The CDR3 DNA reads as TGTGCCACCACCCGGGACCTTAATGAAAAACTGTTTTTT. It yields the protein CATTRDLNEKLFF.

In its sample, this clone was seen once. V and J are TRBV27 and TRBJ1-5, with 8 bases aligning to TRBD1. CDR1 MNHEY and CDR2 SMNVEV come from the germline V gene (reference sequence). This CDR3 spans 13 amino acids. V lost 10 bases, J lost 4 bases, and 6 bases stayed unmatched. The CDR3 loop reads CATRRTGNQPQHF. For the CDR3, the DNA is TGTGCCACCCGACGGACAGGGAATCAGCCCCAGCATTTT.

The V gene is TRBV6-6, the J gene TRBJ2-7; D is unresolved. V was shortened by 9 bases and J by 5 bases, with 17 bases between the two germline ends. CDR1 and CDR2 from the germline V gene are MNHNY and SVGAGI (reference sequence). The CDR3 is made up of 13 amino acids. CDR3 bases: TGTGCCAGTGTAGATATCTTTGCCAACGAGCAGTACTTC. This codes for CASVDIFANEQYF.

J is TRBJ1-2 and V is TRBV28; weak D call: TRBD1 (6 bases). The CDR3 runs 16 residues. V was clipped by 8 bases and J by 5 bases, with 24 bases between them. Germline V lookup: CDR1 MDHEN, CDR2 SYDVKM. DNA for the CDR3: TGTGCCAGCCGAAACCCCACAGGGACCTTGGAATATGGCTACACCTTC. Translating gives CASRNPTGTLEYGYTF.

The chain is built from TRBV9 and TRBJ2-3, with D tentatively TRBD2 (6 bases). Trimming pared 4 bases from V and 2 bases from J, leaving 11 bases between. This CDR3 has 14 residues. Looked up from germline, CDR1 is SGDLS and CDR2 is YYNGEE. The CDR3 loop reads CASSPDYLTDTQYF. The CDR3 DNA sequence: TGTGCCAGCAGCCCGGACTATCTCACAGATACGCAGTATTTT.

The genes are TRBV4-3 and TRBJ2-7; D perhaps matches TRBD2 (5 bases). Germline V lookup: CDR1 LGHNA, CDR2 YSLEER. Trimming pared 2 bases from V and 3 bases from J, leaving 11 bases between. The CDR3 length is 14 residues. This CDR3 reads CASSQHGLGYEQYF. Here the CDR3 DNA reads TGCGCCAGCAGCCAACATGGACTGGGCTACGAGCAGTACTTC.

This clone was recorded once. V usage is TRBV9 and J usage is TRBJ2-3; TRBD1 agrees at 11 bases. The V gene's germline CDR1 is SGDLS and CDR2 YYNGEE. CDR3 length: 16 amino acids. V gave up 3 bases and J gave up 6 bases; unmatched junction bases: 9. CDR3 sequence: CASSGRGQGVLDTQYF. The CDR3 nucleotides are TGTGCCAGCAGCGGGCGGGGACAGGGGGTTTTGGATACGCAGTATTTT.

This clone has more than one count but fewer than ten. The chain is built from TRBV5-1 and TRBJ2-5, with D unresolved. The CDR3 loop spans 14 amino acids. Germline values: CDR1 SGHRS, CDR2 YFSETQ. The V gene lost 1 base and the J gene lost 2 bases, with 9 bases spanning the gap. This CDR3 is CASSLLPGQETQYF. Written as DNA, the CDR3 is TGCGCCAGCAGCTTGCTGCCAGGACAAGAGACCCAGTACTTC.

The J gene is TRBJ2-5, the V gene TRBV18; 8 nucleotides align to TRBD1. Germline CDR1 is KGHSH and CDR2 is LQKENI. V shed 5 bases, J shed 4 bases, and the junction held 12 bases outside the gene matches. The CDR3 has 16 amino acids. DNA of the CDR3: TGTGCCAGCTCAACCGGGCAGGGGGCTGGTGGAGAGACCCAGTACTTC. The encoded protein is CASSTGQGAGGETQYF.

The rearrangement uses TRBV5-8 and TRBJ1-2; D is ambiguous. CDR3 length: 13 amino acids. Trimming removed 0 bases from V and 8 bases from J, with 11 bases in between. CDR1 is SGHTS, CDR2 YDEGEE, per germline. The CDR3 bases are TGTGCCAGCAGCTTGGTTTCGGCTGGCGGCTACACCTTC. It translates to CASSLVSAGGYTF.

The V and J genes are TRBV20-1 and TRBJ2-7, with D perhaps matching TRBD1 (7 bases). The CDR3 is 11 amino acids. Trimming took off 4 bases at V and 6 bases at J, with 10 bases between the two ends. Germline loops: CDR1 DFQATT, CDR2 SNEGSKA (reference sequence). DNA of the CDR3: TGCAGTGCTATCAGGGGGGCCGAGCAGTACTTC. It translates to CSAIRGAEQYF.

This chain joins TRBV19 and TRBJ1-4; TRBD1 agrees at 11 bases. In germline, CDR1 is LNHDA, CDR2 SQIVND (reference sequence). V gave up 3 bases and J gave up 7 bases; unmatched junction bases: 4. This CDR3 region has 15 residues. This chain's CDR3 is CASSIRTGGSEKLFF. Written as DNA, the CDR3 is TGTGCCAGTAGTATCAGGACAGGGGGCAGTGAAAAACTGTTTTTT. Combining the CDR3 with reference TRBV19 and TRBJ1-4 gives the whole variable domain DGGITQSPKYLFRKEGQNVTLSCEQNLNHDAMYWYRQDPGQGLRLIYYSQIVNDFQKGDIAEGYSVSREKKESFPLTVTSAQKNPTAFYLCASSIRTGGSEKLFFGSGTQLSVL.

Concerning this clone: The junction and the germline gene differ at one end; a read error may be behind it. The genes are TRBV18 and TRBJ2-6, with TRBD1 matching 9 bases. The CDR3 extends over 16 amino acids. The germline V gene encodes CDR1 KGHSH and CDR2 LQKENI. The CDR3 region is CASSPQGASGANVLTF. The DNA of the CDR3 is TGTGCCAGCTCCCCACAGGGGGCTTCTGGGGCCAACGTCCTGACTTTC.

This clone was detected only a few times. The CDR3 protein is CASRPGFTSTGELFF. DNA of the CDR3: TGTGCCAGTAGGCCGGGTTTTACGTCGACCGGGGAGCTGTTTTTT. The rearrangement links TRBV19 to TRBJ2-2; D unresolved. V shed 6 bases and J shed 5 bases, with 16 bases lying between them. The CDR3 length is 15 residues. CDR1 and CDR2 (germline): LNHDA, SQIVND (reference sequence).

This chain links TRBV6-1 with TRBJ1-2; weak D call: TRBD1 (5 bases). The CDR3 is made up of 15 amino acids. The V gene lost 1 base and the J gene lost 8 bases, with 17 bases spanning the gap. CDR1 MNHNS and CDR2 SASEGT come from the germline V gene. The CDR3 sequence is CASSEVIPPGSGYTF. The CDR3 region has the DNA TGTGCCAGCAGTGAAGTAATTCCCCCAGGGTCCGGCTACACCTTC.

This chain links TRBV18 with TRBJ1-1; D possibly corresponds to TRBD1 (6 bases). The CDR3 consists of 16 residues. The ends were cut back, 0 bases at V and 7 bases at J, with 18 bases in the middle. The germline V gene has CDR1 KGHSH and CDR2 LQKENI. The CDR3: CASSPPTGGGGFEAFF. CDR3 coding DNA: TGTGCCAGCTCACCACCGACGGGGGGCGGCGGGTTTGAAGCTTTCTTT.

Written as DNA, the CDR3 is TGTGCCAGCAGTGAAGGAAGGGCCGGGGAGCTGTTTTTT. Translated: CASSEGRAGELFF. The chain combines TRBV6-1 with TRBJ2-2; no definite D call. CDR3 length equals 13 residues. V was trimmed by 1 base and J by 6 bases, leaving 6 bases between them. Germline CDR1 is MNHNS and CDR2 is SASEGT.

CDR3 in amino acids: CASSPGQGFSFSYEQYF. CDR3 in DNA: TGTGCCAGTAGTCCGGGACAGGGGTTTTCTTTCTCCTACGAGCAGTACTTC. The chain carries TRBV19 and TRBJ2-7; 10 bases fit TRBD1. The CDR3 sequence is 17 residues long. Germline assignment: CDR1 LNHDA and CDR2 SQIVND (reference sequence). V dropped 5 bases and J dropped 0; count of bases not matched to a gene: 10.

This chain connects TRBV6-1 to TRBJ2-3; 10 nucleotides align to TRBD2. Losses at the gene ends were 1 base for V and 0 bases for J; bases not matched to a gene: 10. Looked up from germline, CDR1 is MNHNS and CDR2 is SASEGT. The CDR3 runs 19 residues. CDR3 protein: CASSEGWLAGVSSTDTQYF. CDR3 nucleotides: TGTGCCAGCAGTGAAGGTTGGCTAGCGGGAGTATCTAGCACAGATACGCAGTATTTT.

The chain carries TRBV6-1 and TRBJ1-2; the match to TRBD1 covers 9 bases. The CDR3 loop spans 14 amino acids. The V and J ends lost 8 bases and 4 bases, in that order; junction bases with no gene match: 8. Per germline, CDR1 MNHNS and CDR2 SASEGT. The CDR3, as DNA: TGTGCCAGCTCTTCCGGGACAGGGATCTATGGCTACACCTTC. Residues: CASSSGTGIYGYTF.

This clone was recorded many times. V gene TRBV6-5 combines with J gene TRBJ2-7; 11 bases are shared with TRBD1. Per germline, CDR1 MNHEY and CDR2 SVGAGI. This CDR3 has 14 amino acids. V was pared by 6 bases and J by 6 bases, with 7 bases of the junction left unmatched. DNA for the CDR3: TGTGCCAGCAGGACCCGGGACAGGGGGTCCGAGCAGTACTTC. This codes for CASRTRDRGSEQYF.

The gene calls are TRBV10-2 and TRBJ1-3; D remains unclear. From germline, CDR1 is WSHSY and CDR2 SAAADI. The length of the CDR3 is 15 residues. V lost 3 bases, J lost 0 bases, and 9 bases lay in between. CDR3: CASSELRGSGNTIYF. CDR3 nucleotides: TGCGCCAGCAGTGAACTCCGTGGCTCTGGAAACACCATATATTTT.

Concerning this clone: Different DNA sequences within this sample yield the same CDR3. The chain joins TRBV18 to TRBJ2-3; D perhaps matches TRBD1 (6 bases). V was clipped by 3 bases and J by 6 bases, with 7 bases between them. Germline V lookup: CDR1 KGHSH, CDR2 LQKENI. The CDR3 has 12 residues. CDR3 protein: CASSPQGDTQYF. The CDR3 nucleotides read TGTGCCAGCTCACCTCAGGGGGATACGCAGTATTTT.

This rearrangement joins TRBV5-4 to TRBJ2-7; the D gene is possibly TRBD2 (6 bases). Germline-derived CDR1 and CDR2 are SGHNT and YYREEE (reference sequence). V lost 4 bases and J lost 2, with 16 bases in between. The CDR3 totals 15 residues. CDR3 nucleotides: TGTGCCAGCAGCCCGGAGGGCGGGCGAACCTACGAGCAGTACTTC. It codes for CASSPEGGRTYEQYF.